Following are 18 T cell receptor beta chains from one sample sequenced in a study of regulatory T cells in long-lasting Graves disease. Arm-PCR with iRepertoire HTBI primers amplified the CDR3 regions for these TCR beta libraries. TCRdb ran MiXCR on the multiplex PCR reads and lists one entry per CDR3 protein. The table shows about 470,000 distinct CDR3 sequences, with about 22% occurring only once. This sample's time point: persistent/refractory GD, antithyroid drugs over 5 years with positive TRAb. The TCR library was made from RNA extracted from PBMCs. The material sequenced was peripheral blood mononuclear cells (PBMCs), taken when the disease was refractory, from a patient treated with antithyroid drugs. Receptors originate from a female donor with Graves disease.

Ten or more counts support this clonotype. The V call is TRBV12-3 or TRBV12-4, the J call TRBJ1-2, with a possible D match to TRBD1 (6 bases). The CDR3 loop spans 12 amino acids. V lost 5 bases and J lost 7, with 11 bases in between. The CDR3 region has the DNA TGTGCCAGCAGTCCAAACAGGGCTGGCTACACCTTC. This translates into CASSPNRAGYTF.

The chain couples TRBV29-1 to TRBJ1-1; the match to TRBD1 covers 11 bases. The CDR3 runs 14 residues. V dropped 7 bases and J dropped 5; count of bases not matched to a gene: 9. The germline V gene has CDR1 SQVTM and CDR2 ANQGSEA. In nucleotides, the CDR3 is TGCAGCGCCCATAGGGGACAGGGGGATACTGAAGCTTTCTTT. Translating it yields CSAHRGQGDTEAFF. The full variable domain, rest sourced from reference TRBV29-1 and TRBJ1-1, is SAVISQKPSRDICQRGTSLTIQCQVDSQVTMMFWYRQQPGQSLTLIATANQGSEATYESGFVIDKFPISRPNLTFSTLTVSNMSPEDSSIYLCSAHRGQGDTEAFFGQGTRLTVV.

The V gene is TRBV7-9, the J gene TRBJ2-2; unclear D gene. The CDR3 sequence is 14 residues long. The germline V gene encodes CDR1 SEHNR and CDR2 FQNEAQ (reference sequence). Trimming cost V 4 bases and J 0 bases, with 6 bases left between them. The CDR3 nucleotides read TGTGCCAGCAGCTGGCCTCCGAACACCGGGGAGCTGTTTTTT. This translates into CASSWPPNTGELFF.

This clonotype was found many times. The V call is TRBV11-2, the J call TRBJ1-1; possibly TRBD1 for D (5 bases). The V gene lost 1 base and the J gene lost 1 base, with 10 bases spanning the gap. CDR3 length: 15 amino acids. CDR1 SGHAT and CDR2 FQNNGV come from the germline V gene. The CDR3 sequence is CASSLGPQGNTEAFF. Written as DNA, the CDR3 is TGTGCCAGCAGCTTAGGCCCCCAGGGGAACACTGAAGCTTTCTTT.

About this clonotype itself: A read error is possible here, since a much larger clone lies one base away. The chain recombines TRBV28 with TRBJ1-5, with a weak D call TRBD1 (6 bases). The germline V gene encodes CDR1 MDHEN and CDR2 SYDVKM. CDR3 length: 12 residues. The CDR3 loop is CASNLGGEPQNF. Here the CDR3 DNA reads TGTGCCAGCAACCTAGGGGGTGAGCCCCAGAATTTT.

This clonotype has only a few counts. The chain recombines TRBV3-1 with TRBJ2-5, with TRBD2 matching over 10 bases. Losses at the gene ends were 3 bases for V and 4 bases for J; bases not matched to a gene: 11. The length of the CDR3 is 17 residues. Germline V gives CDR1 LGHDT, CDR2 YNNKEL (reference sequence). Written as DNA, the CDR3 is TGTGCCAGCAGCCACCCCGTCCTTCTAGCGGGGGTAGAGACCCAGTACTTC. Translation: CASSHPVLLAGVETQYF.

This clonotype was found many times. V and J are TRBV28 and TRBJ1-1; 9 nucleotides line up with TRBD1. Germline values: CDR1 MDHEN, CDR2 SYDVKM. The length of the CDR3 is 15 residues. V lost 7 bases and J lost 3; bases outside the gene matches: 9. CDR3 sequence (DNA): TGTGCCAGCAATCCTCAACAGGGGGCGCACACTGAAGCTTTCTTT. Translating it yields CASNPQQGAHTEAFF.

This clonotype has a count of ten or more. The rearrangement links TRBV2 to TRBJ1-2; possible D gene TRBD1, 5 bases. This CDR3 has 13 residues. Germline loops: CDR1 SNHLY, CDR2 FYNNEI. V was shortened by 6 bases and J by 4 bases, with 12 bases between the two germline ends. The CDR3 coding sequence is TGTGCCAGCAGCCCGGACATAGTCTATGGCTACACCTTC. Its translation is CASSPDIVYGYTF.

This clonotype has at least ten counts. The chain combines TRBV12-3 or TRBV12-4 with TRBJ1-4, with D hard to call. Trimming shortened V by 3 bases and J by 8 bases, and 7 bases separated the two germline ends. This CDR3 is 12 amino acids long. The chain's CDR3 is CASSFMREKLFF. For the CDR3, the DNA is TGTGCCAGCAGTTTTATGAGGGAAAAACTGTTTTTT.

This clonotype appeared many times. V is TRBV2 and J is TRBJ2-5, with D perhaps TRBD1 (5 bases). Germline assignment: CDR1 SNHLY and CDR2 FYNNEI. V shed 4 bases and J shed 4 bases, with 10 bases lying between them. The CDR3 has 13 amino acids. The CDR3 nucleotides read TGTGCCAGCAGTGGACAGATTCGAGAGACCCAGTACTTC. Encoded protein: CASSGQIRETQYF.

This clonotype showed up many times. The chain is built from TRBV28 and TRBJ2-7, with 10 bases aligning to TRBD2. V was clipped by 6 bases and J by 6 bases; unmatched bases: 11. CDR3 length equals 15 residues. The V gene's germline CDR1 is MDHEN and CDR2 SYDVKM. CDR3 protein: CASRTASAGGLEQYF. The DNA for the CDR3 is TGTGCCAGCAGAACCGCCTCAGCGGGAGGGCTCGAGCAGTACTTC.

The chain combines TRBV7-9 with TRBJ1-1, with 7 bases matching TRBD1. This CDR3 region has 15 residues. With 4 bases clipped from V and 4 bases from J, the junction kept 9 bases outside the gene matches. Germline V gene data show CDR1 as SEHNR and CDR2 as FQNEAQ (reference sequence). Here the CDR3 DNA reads TGTGCCAGCAGCTATCGGACAGGAGGAGGCACTGAAGCTTTCTTT. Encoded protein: CASSYRTGGGTEAFF.

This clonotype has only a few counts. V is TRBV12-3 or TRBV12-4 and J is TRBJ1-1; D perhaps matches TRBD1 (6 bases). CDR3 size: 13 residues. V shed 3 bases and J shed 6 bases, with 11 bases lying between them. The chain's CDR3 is CASSFGGAAEAFF. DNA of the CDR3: TGTGCCAGCAGTTTCGGGGGCGCGGCTGAAGCTTTCTTT.

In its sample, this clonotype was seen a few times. In nucleotides, the CDR3 is TGTGCCAGCAGCTTGGGTGTTGGAGGGAATCATTATGGCTACACCTTC. Translated, it gives CASSLGVGGNHYGYTF. The chain has TRBV5-6 and TRBJ1-2; D is unresolved. Germline CDR1 SGHDT, CDR2 YYEEEE. With 0 bases removed from V and 5 bases from J, the gap between germline ends came to 17 bases. The CDR3 covers 16 residues.

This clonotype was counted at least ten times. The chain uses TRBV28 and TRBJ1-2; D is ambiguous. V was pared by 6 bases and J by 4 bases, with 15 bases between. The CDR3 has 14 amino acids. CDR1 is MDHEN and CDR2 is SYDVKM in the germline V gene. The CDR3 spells CASRILTDRYGYTF. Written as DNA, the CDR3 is TGTGCCAGCAGAATCCTCACGGACCGCTATGGCTACACCTTC.

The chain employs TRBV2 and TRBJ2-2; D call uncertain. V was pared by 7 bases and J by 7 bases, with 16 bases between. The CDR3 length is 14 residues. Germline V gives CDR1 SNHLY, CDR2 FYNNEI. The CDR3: CASKAGQYGGELFF. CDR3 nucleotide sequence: TGTGCCAGCAAAGCCGGGCAGTATGGCGGGGAGCTGTTTTTT.

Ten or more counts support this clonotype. The chain's CDR3 is CATSRDRGQLNEKLFF. CDR3 DNA sequence: TGTGCCACCAGCAGAGATAGGGGGCAGCTTAATGAAAAACTGTTTTTT. The chain is built from TRBV15 and TRBJ1-4; 7 bases align to TRBD1. The CDR3 has 16 residues. With 0 bases clipped from V and 4 bases from J, the junction kept 5 bases outside the gene matches. Germline lookup yields CDR1 LNHNV and CDR2 YYDKDF (reference sequence).

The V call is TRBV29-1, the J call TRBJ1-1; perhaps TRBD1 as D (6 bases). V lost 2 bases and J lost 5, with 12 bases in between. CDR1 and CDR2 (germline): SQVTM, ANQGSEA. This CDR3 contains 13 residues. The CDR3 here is CSVERGGITEAFF. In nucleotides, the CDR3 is TGCAGCGTTGAAAGGGGGGGCATTACTGAAGCTTTCTTT.